These T cell receptor beta chains were read from a single sample in a study of T cell repertoires in cytomegalovirus infection. TCRdb ran MiXCR on the reads and lists one entry per CDR3 protein. Of about 830,000 distinct CDR3 sequences listed, 30% to 35% were seen once; the top ten hold over 10%. These receptors' targets are unknown. The input for sequencing was cultured CD8+ T cells from PBMCs, taken from culture after CMV antigen stimulation. The receptors were gathered from a human donor in good health (CMV status not recorded). Some clones in this sample may be carry-over from other donors' samples. Both conserved end residues are part of each CDR3. Each record gives: CDR3 protein, J gene, V gene.

CDR3aa: CASSATGWSTDTQYF; j_gene: TRBJ2-3; v_gene: TRBV19
CDR3aa: CASSLAAGGVWETQYF; j_gene: TRBJ2-5; v_gene: TRBV7-8
CDR3aa: CSASQSGPYNEQFF; j_gene: TRBJ2-1; v_gene: TRBV20-1
CDR3aa: CATSDPLVGQGLNSPLHF; j_gene: TRBJ1-6; v_gene: TRBV24-1
CDR3aa: CASSFGAGNVYEQYF; j_gene: TRBJ2-7; v_gene: TRBV27
CDR3aa: CASSPLGRGETQYF; j_gene: TRBJ2-5; v_gene: TRBV6-6
CDR3aa: CASIGSGGFERTDTQYF; j_gene: TRBJ2-3; v_gene: TRBV2
CDR3aa: CAIWDNPGTEAFF; j_gene: TRBJ1-1; v_gene: TRBV10-3
CDR3aa: CASSITHRDNQPQHF; j_gene: TRBJ1-5; v_gene: TRBV19
CDR3aa: CSAVGSSYEQYF; j_gene: TRBJ2-7; v_gene: TRBV29-1
CDR3aa: CASSQLDRTNTGELFF; j_gene: TRBJ2-2; v_gene: TRBV4-1
CDR3aa: CASSFTGDGYTF; j_gene: TRBJ1-2; v_gene: TRBV12-3/TRBV12-4
CDR3aa: CASSYGTGNTDTQYF; j_gene: TRBJ2-3; v_gene: TRBV6-5
CDR3aa: CASSSIEDTQYF; j_gene: TRBJ2-3; v_gene: TRBV28
CDR3aa: CATQTGAGEQFF; j_gene: TRBJ2-1; v_gene: TRBV27
CDR3aa: CASSFISPGQDIGGNQPQHF; j_gene: TRBJ1-5; v_gene: TRBV6-2/TRBV6-3
CDR3aa: CASSPDGLGSSF; j_gene: TRBJ2-3; v_gene: TRBV7-9
CDR3aa: CASSARQYPYEQYF; j_gene: TRBJ2-7; v_gene: TRBV6-1